Listed below are T cell receptor beta chains from one sample, sequenced in a study of early T cells in non-severe SARS-CoV-2 infection. TCRdb independently ran MiXCR on the 5' RACE reads; one entry per CDR3 protein. Among tens of thousands of distinct CDR3 sequences, under 15% were seen once, and the ten largest hold about 4%. Sequenced sample: whole blood. The receptor source for this set is an adult who was a healthcare worker with PCR-confirmed SARS-CoV-2 infection or an uninfected control (not recorded which). Both conserved end residues are part of each CDR3. The D gene is left open where the match is weak. Clone sizes are given selectively: once, few, many, or a class where the clone is expanded.

-,TRBJ2-4,-,TRBV28,CASHASPGDIQYF,TGTGCCAGTCACGCCTCTCCAGGGGACATTCAGTACTTC
many,TRBJ2-3,TRBD2,TRBV12-3/TRBV12-4,CASSPSGSGKSDTQYF,TGTGCCAGCAGTCCCTCTGGTAGCGGGAAATCTGATACGCAGTATTTT
-,TRBJ2-1,-,TRBV2,CASSVQGGNEQFF,TGTGCCAGCAGTGTACAGGGTGGGAATGAGCAGTTCTTC
-,TRBJ2-5,-,TRBV2,CASAIAGTQETQYF,TGTGCCAGTGCAATTGCAGGGACACAAGAGACCCAGTACTTC
-,TRBJ2-5,TRBD1,TRBV5-1,CASSPRQGGQETQYF,TGCGCCAGCAGCCCACGACAGGGCGGGCAAGAGACCCAGTACTTC
many,TRBJ1-3,-,TRBV20-1,CSAPPIGGSGNTIYF,TGCAGTGCTCCACCCATAGGGGGTTCTGGAAACACCATATATTTT
-,TRBJ2-3,TRBD2,TRBV7-2,CASSLRFQREAPGAQYF,TGTGCCAGCAGCTTAAGGTTCCAGCGGGAGGCCCCTGGTGCGCAGTATTTT
many,TRBJ2-2,-,TRBV5-4,CASSLGERRTTGELFF,TGTGCCAGCAGCCTTGGAGAGCGACGGACCACCGGGGAGCTGTTTTTT
many,TRBJ1-6,TRBD1,TRBV30,CAWTTGQGGDSPLHF,TGTGCCTGGACCACAGGACAGGGAGGCGATTCACCCCTCCACTTT
-,TRBJ2-6,-,TRBV5-8,CASSLGPTSSGANVLTF,TGTGCCAGCAGCTTGGGGCCTACTTCCTCTGGGGCCAACGTCCTGACTTTC
-,TRBJ2-1,TRBD2,TRBV9,CASSVDGTSGRNEQFF,TGTGCCAGCAGCGTAGATGGGACTAGCGGGAGAAATGAGCAGTTCTTC
many,TRBJ2-1,TRBD2,TRBV5-1,CASSLALAGNNEQFF,TGCGCCAGCAGCTTGGCCCTAGCGGGTAACAATGAGCAGTTCTTC
-,TRBJ1-1,-,TRBV28,CALKAPNTEAFF,TGTGCCCTCAAGGCCCCGAACACTGAAGCTTTCTTT
many,TRBJ2-7,TRBD2,TRBV27,CASSLTSQYEQYF,TGTGCCAGCAGTTTGACTAGCCAGTACGAGCAGTACTTC
many,TRBJ1-1,TRBD1,TRBV3-1,CASSQVGRGKTEAFF,TGTGCCAGCAGCCAAGTGGGCAGGGGGAAGACTGAAGCTTTCTTT
few,TRBJ1-6,-,TRBV3-1,CASSHGGNSPLHF,TGTGCCAGCAGCCACGGGGGGAATTCACCCCTCCACTTT
once,TRBJ2-3,TRBD2,TRBV28,CASSSQAGVDTQYF,TGTGCCAGCAGCTCACAGGCGGGAGTAGATACGCAGTATTTT
few,TRBJ1-1,TRBD1,TRBV12-3/TRBV12-4,CASTGQINTEAFF,TGTGCCAGCACGGGACAGATAAACACTGAAGCTTTCTTT
few,TRBJ2-1,-,TRBV27,CASEGAGAGNEQFF,TGTGCCAGCGAAGGGGCCGGAGCGGGCAATGAGCAGTTCTTC
-,TRBJ2-3,-,TRBV29-1,CSVVPTSTDTQYF,TGCAGCGTTGTTCCAACTAGCACAGATACGCAGTATTTT
once,TRBJ2-7,TRBD2,TRBV7-2,CASMGGSAYEQYF,TGTGCCAGCATGGGCGGGAGTGCCTACGAGCAGTACTTC
-,TRBJ1-2,-,TRBV6-5,CASSYGRSYGYTF,TGTGCCAGCAGTTACGGCCGATCCTATGGCTACACCTTC
few,TRBJ2-7,-,TRBV14,CASSLDRTYYEQYF,TGTGCCAGCAGCTTAGACAGGACTTACTACGAGCAGTACTTC